This TCR beta chain was found in a study of control samples from healthy donors and cancer patients. Assay used: immunoSEQ multiplex PCR; TCRdb lists only in-frame clones, some missing. The sample lists about 110,000 clones, about 80% seen once, with roughly 6.5% in the top ten. The count of this clone is one. Sequenced material: blood. The sequence came from a man younger than 35 in good health.

In DNA, the CDR3 is TGTGCCACCAGTGATCCCCAGGGGGGCAATCAGCCCCAGCATTTT. It translates to CATSDPQGGNQPQHF. V and J are TRBV24-1 and TRBJ1-5; 7 bases map to TRBD1. With V trimmed by 3 bases and J by 2 bases, 3 bases remained unmatched. There are 15 residues in the CDR3. Germline assignment: CDR1 KGHDR and CDR2 SFDVKD.